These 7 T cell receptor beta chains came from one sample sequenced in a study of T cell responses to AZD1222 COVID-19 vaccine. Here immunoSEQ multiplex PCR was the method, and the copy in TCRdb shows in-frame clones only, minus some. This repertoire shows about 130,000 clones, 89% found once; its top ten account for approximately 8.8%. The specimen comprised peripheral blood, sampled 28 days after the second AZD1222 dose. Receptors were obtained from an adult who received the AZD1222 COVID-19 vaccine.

CDR3 amino acids: CASSLGQAVAEAFF. DNA for the CDR3: TGCGCCAGCAGCTTGGGACAGGCGGTCGCTGAAGCTTTCTTT. This rearrangement joins TRBV5-1 to TRBJ1-1; tentatively, D is TRBD1 (6 bases). Germline CDR1 reads SGHRS; CDR2 reads YFSETQ. This CDR3 is built from 14 residues. V lost 0 bases, J lost 6 bases, and 12 bases lay in between. Filled out from reference TRBV5-1 and TRBJ1-1, the complete variable domain reads KAGVTQTPRYLIKTRGQQVTLSCSPISGHRSVSWYQQTPGQGLQFLFEYFSETQRNKGNFPGRFSGRQFSNSRSEMNVSTLELGDSALYLCASSLGQAVAEAFFGQGTRLTVV.

CDR3 nucleotides: TGTGCCAGCAGCCAGCACTCTACAGAGAACACTGAAGCTTTCTTT. Protein product: CASSQHSTENTEAFF. The genes are TRBV3-1 (or the pseudogene TRBV3-2) and TRBJ1-1, with D uncertain. Germline CDR1 and CDR2: LGHDT and YNNKEL (reference sequence). The V and J ends lost 3 bases and 1 base respectively, with 12 bases between them. The CDR3 runs to 15 residues.

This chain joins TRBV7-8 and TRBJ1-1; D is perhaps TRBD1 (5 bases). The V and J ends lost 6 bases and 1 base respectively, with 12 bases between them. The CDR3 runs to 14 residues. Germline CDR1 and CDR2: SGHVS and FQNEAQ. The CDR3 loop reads CASRAGSGNTEAFF. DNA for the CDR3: TGTGCCAGCAGGGCAGGGTCTGGGAACACTGAAGCTTTCTTT.

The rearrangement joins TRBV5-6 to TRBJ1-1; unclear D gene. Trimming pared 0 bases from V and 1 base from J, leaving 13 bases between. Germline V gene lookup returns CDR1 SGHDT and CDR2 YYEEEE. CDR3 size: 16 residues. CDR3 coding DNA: TGTGCCAGCAGCTTGGGCCTCCGGGGTGAGAACACTGAAGCTTTCTTT. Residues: CASSLGLRGENTEAFF.

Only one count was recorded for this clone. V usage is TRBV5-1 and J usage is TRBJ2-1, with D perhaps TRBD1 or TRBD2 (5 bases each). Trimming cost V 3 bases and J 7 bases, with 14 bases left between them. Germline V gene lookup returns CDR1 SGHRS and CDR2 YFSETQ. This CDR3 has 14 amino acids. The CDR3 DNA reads TGCGCCAGCAGCTCGGGGCTCGTTGGGAATGAGCAGTTCTTC. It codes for CASSSGLVGNEQFF.

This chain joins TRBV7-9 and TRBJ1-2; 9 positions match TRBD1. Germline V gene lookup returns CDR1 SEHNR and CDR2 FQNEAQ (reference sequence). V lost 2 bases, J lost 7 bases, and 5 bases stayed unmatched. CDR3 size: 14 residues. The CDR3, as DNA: TGTGCCAGCAGCTTATCGGACAGGGGCGTTGGCTACACCTTC. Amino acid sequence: CASSLSDRGVGYTF.

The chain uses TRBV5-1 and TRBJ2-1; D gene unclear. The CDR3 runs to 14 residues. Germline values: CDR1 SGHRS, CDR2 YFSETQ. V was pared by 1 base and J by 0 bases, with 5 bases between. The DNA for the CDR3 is TGCGCCAGCAGCTTGTTGGACTCCTACAATGAGCAGTTCTTC. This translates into CASSLLDSYNEQFF.